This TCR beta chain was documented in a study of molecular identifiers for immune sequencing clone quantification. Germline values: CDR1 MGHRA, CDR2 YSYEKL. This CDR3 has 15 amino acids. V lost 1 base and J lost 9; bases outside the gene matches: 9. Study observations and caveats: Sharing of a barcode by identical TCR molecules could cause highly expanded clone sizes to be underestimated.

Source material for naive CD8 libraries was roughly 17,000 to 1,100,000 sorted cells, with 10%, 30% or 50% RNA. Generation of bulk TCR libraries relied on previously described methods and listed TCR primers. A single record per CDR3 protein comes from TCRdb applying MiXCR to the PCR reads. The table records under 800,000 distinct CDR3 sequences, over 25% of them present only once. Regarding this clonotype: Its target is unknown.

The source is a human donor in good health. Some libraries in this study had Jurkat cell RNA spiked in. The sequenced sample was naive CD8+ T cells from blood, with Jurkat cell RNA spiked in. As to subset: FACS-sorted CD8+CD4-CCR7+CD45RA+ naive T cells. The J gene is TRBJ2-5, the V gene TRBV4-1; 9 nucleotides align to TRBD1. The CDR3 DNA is TGCGCCAGCAGCCAAGGGTACAGGGGGCCAGGGGCCCAGTACTTC. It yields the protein CASSQGYRGPGAQYF.